The 9 T cell receptor beta chains below come from one sample, sequenced in a study of blood T cell repertoires in COVID-19. Libraries were prepared by immunoSEQ multiplex PCR; TCRdb keeps only in-frame clonotypes and omits some of them. The sample lists 100,000 to 120,000 clones; around four fifths were seen once. Sequenced: peripheral blood. These receptors all stem from a woman between 65 and 79 years old with acute or convalescent COVID-19.

The CDR3 spells CASSHPGSGGYTF. The CDR3 DNA is TGTGCCAGCAGCCATCCGGGGAGCGGAGGCTACACCTTC. This chain uses TRBV7-3 with TRBJ1-2, with D unresolved. The V and J ends lost 5 bases and 8 bases respectively, with 15 bases between them. The CDR3 contains 13 residues. From germline, CDR1 is SGHTA and CDR2 FQGTGA.

V gene TRBV19 combines with J gene TRBJ2-3; TRBD2 is a possible D gene (6 bases). Germline V gives CDR1 LNHDA, CDR2 SQIVND (reference sequence). Trimming removed 3 bases at V and 2 bases at J, with 9 bases between. There are 14 residues in the CDR3. The CDR3 sequence: CASSIREYTDTQYF. CDR3 coding DNA: TGTGCCAGTAGTATTCGGGAGTACACAGATACGCAGTATTTT.

The CDR3 DNA sequence: TGTGCCAGCAGTTCCCCGGGACAGGCAACCACCGGGGAGCTGTTTTTT. Its protein is CASSSPGQATTGELFF. This rearrangement joins TRBV28 to TRBJ2-2; TRBD1 matches at 8 bases. CDR1 is MDHEN and CDR2 is SYDVKM in the germline V gene. J lost 4 bases, V lost 4 bases, and 8 bases had no gene match. The length of the CDR3 is 16 residues.

V and J are TRBV19 and TRBJ2-2; 7 bases are shared with TRBD1. After removal of 3 bases from V and 4 bases from J, the junction contained 5 bases not matched to a gene. CDR1 is LNHDA, CDR2 SQIVND, per germline (reference sequence). The CDR3 has 15 amino acids. In nucleotides, the CDR3 is TGTGCCAGTAGTATCCGGGCAGGGGGCACCGGGGAGCTGTTTTTT. This translates into CASSIRAGGTGELFF.

V is TRBV7-2 and J is TRBJ1-5; D might be TRBD1 (5 bases). Trimming took 5 bases from V and 1 from J, leaving 9 bases between them. The CDR3 is made up of 14 amino acids. From germline, CDR1 is SGHTA and CDR2 FQGNSA. The CDR3 protein is CASSNSGSNQPQHF. The CDR3 DNA is TGTGCCAGCAGCAACTCAGGGAGCAATCAGCCCCAGCATTTT. Based on the CDR3 plus reference TRBV7-2 and TRBJ1-5, the full variable domain is GAGVSQSPSNKVTEKGKDVELRCDPISGHTALYWYRQSLGQGLEFLIYFQGNSAPDKSGLPSDRFSAERTGGSVSTLTIQRTQQEDSAVYLCASSNSGSNQPQHFGDGTRLSIL.

This chain links TRBV28 with TRBJ2-7, with D tentatively TRBD2 (5 bases). The germline V and J ends were trimmed by 3 bases and 3 bases, with 15 bases remaining between them. CDR1 MDHEN and CDR2 SYDVKM come from the germline V gene. The CDR3 covers 15 residues. CDR3 sequence (DNA): TGTGCCAGCAGTTTGGGAACTAGTAGGAGCTACGAGCAGTACTTC. This translates into CASSLGTSRSYEQYF.

Only a few counts were recorded for this clone. The rearrangement joins TRBV3-1 (or the pseudogene TRBV3-2) to TRBJ2-7, with TRBD1 as a possible D gene (5 bases). Germline V gene lookup returns CDR1 LGHDT and CDR2 YNNKEL (reference sequence). The CDR3 has 13 residues. V was pared by 0 bases and J by 9 bases, with 12 bases between. The CDR3: CASSQELTARQYF. CDR3 in DNA: TGTGCCAGCAGCCAAGAGTTGACAGCGAGGCAGTACTTC.

V usage is TRBV20-1 and J usage is TRBJ1-1, with D uncertain. Trimming stripped 8 bases from V and 1 base from J, with 8 bases between. CDR3 length: 11 amino acids. Germline V gene lookup returns CDR1 DFQATT and CDR2 SNEGSKA (reference sequence). CDR3 in amino acids: CSSEGNTEAFF. The CDR3 DNA reads as TGCAGTTCGGAGGGGAACACTGAAGCTTTCTTT.

The chain couples TRBV5-1 to TRBJ2-1; the match to TRBD2 covers 9 bases. With V trimmed by 5 bases and J by 3 bases, 6 bases remained unmatched. The CDR3 runs to 15 residues. Germline loops: CDR1 SGHRS, CDR2 YFSETQ. For the CDR3, the DNA is TGCGCCAGCAGTGACGGTAGCGGGGGCTACAATGAGCAGTTCTTC. It codes for CASSDGSGGYNEQFF. Based on the CDR3 plus reference TRBV5-1 and TRBJ2-1, the full variable domain is KAGVTQTPRYLIKTRGQQVTLSCSPISGHRSVSWYQQTPGQGLQFLFEYFSETQRNKGNFPGRFSGRQFSNSRSEMNVSTLELGDSALYLCASSDGSGGYNEQFFGPGTRLTVL.